The rows below give T cell receptor beta chains drawn from one sample of a study of blood T cell repertoires in COVID-19. Sequenced by immunoSEQ multiplex PCR; TCRdb stores in-frame clones only, minus some. Found here are 250,000 to 400,000 clones, 70% to 90% of them singletons; the top ten hold 1.5% to 2%. Sequencing was done on a sample of peripheral blood. These receptor sequences come from a woman in her thirties with COVID-19, enrolled during active disease. The CDR3 runs from the conserved cysteine through the conserved F or W. A D gene is named only where the DNA matches it firmly. Some rows have no size entry. The others give once, few or many, or a class for an expanded clone.

.,TRBV28,.,TRBJ2-1,TGTGCCAGCAACCTCTTACAGGGTGAGCAGTTCTTC,CASNLLQGEQFF
.,TRBV29-1,.,TRBJ1-1,TGCAGCACCCGCGACTCCGGGAGAACTGAAGCTTTCTTT,CSTRDSGRTEAFF
.,TRBV2,.,TRBJ1-2,TGTGCCAGCAGGAGGACATCACAGTGGGGCTACACCTTC,CASRRTSQWGYTF
.,TRBV19,.,TRBJ1-1,TGTGCCAGTAAAGAGGACAGCAGAATGAACACTGAAGCTTTCTTT,CASKEDSRMNTEAFF
.,TRBV25-1,TRBD1,TRBJ2-2,TGTGCCAGCAGAGGACAGGGGTCCACCGGGGAGCTGTTTTTT,CASRGQGSTGELFF
.,TRBV5-4,TRBD1,TRBJ1-2,TGTGCCAGCAGACAACCGGGACAGGGATTTGGCAATGGCTACACCTTC,CASRQPGQGFGNGYTF
.,TRBV6-5,.,TRBJ1-1,TGTGCCAGCAGTTACTCGACACAGAACACTGAAGCTTTCTTT,CASSYSTQNTEAFF
.,TRBV5-6,TRBD2,TRBJ2-1,TGTGCCAGCAGCCGCTCCGGGACTAGGTACAATGAGCAGTTCTTC,CASSRSGTRYNEQFF
.,TRBV14,TRBD1,TRBJ1-1,TGTGCCAGCAGCCAATGGGGACAGGGACGGTATGAAGCTTTCTTT,CASSQWGQGRYEAFF
once,TRBV6-5,TRBD1,TRBJ2-5,TGTGCCAGCAGTTACTCCGGACAGGGTAAAGAGACCCAGTACTTC,CASSYSGQGKETQYF
.,TRBV30,TRBD2,TRBJ2-1,TGTGCCTGGAGTGTAGATCTAGCGGGTCACAATGAGCAGTTCTTC,CAWSVDLAGHNEQFF
.,TRBV19,.,TRBJ1-1,TGTGCCAGTAGTACAGCGGGACGCCGAGGGTCTGAAGCTTTCTTT,CASSTAGRRGSEAFF
.,TRBV5-8,.,TRBJ1-1,TGTGCCAGCAGAGCGGGGTTTACTGAAGCTTTCTTT,CASRAGFTEAFF
many,TRBV24-1,.,TRBJ2-3,TGTGCCACCAGTGTCCGTGATACGCAGTATTTT,CATSVRDTQYF
.,TRBV6-6,.,TRBJ1-2,TGTGCCAGCAGGTTTAAGGACAGAGTGGTATTCACCTTC,CASRFKDRVVFTF
.,TRBV5-5,TRBD2,TRBJ2-1,TGTGCCAGCAGCCGACTAGCGGGGGGCACCTCCTACTCCTACAATGAGCAGTTCTTC,CASSRLAGGTSYSYNEQFF
.,TRBV3-1/TRBV3-2,.,TRBJ1-3,TGTGCCAGCAGCCAAGATTATGGGGCCTCTGGAAACACCATATATTTT,CASSQDYGASGNTIYF
few,TRBV11-3,TRBD1,TRBJ1-2,TGTGCCAGCAGCTTGGGACAGGGGAGAAACTATGGCTACACCTTC,CASSLGQGRNYGYTF
.,TRBV7-9,.,TRBJ1-1,TGTGCCAGCAGCTCCACAAGGAACACTGAAGCTTTCTTT,CASSSTRNTEAFF
.,TRBV5-1,TRBD1,TRBJ2-2,TGCGCCAGCAGCTGGGACAGGGGAGGTACCGGGGAGCTGTTTTTT,CASSWDRGGTGELFF
.,TRBV29-1,.,TRBJ2-1,TGCAGCGTTGAAGTTCGGTACAATGAGCAGTTCTTC,CSVEVRYNEQFF
.,TRBV2,TRBD1,TRBJ2-7,TGTGCCAGCAGTTTCGGGACAGGGGGCACTTACGAGCAGTACTTC,CASSFGTGGTYEQYF
.,TRBV6-1,.,TRBJ2-3,TGTGCCAGCAGTGAACAGGGTACAGATACGCAGTATTTT,CASSEQGTDTQYF
.,TRBV29-1,.,TRBJ1-5,TGCAGCGTTGACCCGACTAAGGGTCCCAATCAGCCCCAGCATTTT,CSVDPTKGPNQPQHF
.,TRBV7-2,TRBD2,TRBJ2-5,TGTGCCAGCAGCCCACTAGCGACTGTTCCCGAGACCCAGTACTTC,CASSPLATVPETQYF
.,TRBV10-3,.,TRBJ1-2,TGTGCCATCAGTGAGGGGGGCGGCGAGGGAGATTATGGCTACACCTTC,CAISEGGGEGDYGYTF
once,TRBV7-2,.,TRBJ2-3,TGTGCCAGCAGCTCGGGGTTTGGCACAGATACGCAGTATTTT,CASSSGFGTDTQYF
.,TRBV18,.,TRBJ2-7,TGTGCCAGCTCTCCTACAGGGTCCGAGCAGTACTTC,CASSPTGSEQYF
once,TRBV6-5,.,TRBJ1-1,TGTGCCAGCAGTAGCGAGACAGGAATCACTGAAGCTTTCTTT,CASSSETGITEAFF
.,TRBV2,TRBD1,TRBJ1-6,TGTGCCAGCCGGACAGGGGATGGATCACCCCTCCACTTT,CASRTGDGSPLHF
.,TRBV2,TRBD1,TRBJ1-1,TGTGCCAGCAGCCGCGAACAGGGGGCAGGTTCTGAAGCTTTCTTT,CASSREQGAGSEAFF
.,TRBV11-2,TRBD1,TRBJ2-1,TGTGCCAGCAGCTTATCCCCCGGACAGGGGTCCTACAATGAGCAGTTCTTC,CASSLSPGQGSYNEQFF
.,TRBV27,.,TRBJ1-2,TGTGCCAGCAGCACCGGTGGGCAGGGCGGCTACACCTTC,CASSTGGQGGYTF
.,TRBV4-1,.,TRBJ2-1,TGCGCCAGCAGCCCGAACGGGGGGACAGGCTACAATGAGCAGTTCTTC,CASSPNGGTGYNEQFF
.,TRBV7-9,.,TRBJ1-2,TGTGCCAGCAGCTCGCCGTCAGGGGCCAGCTCCTATGGCTACACCTTC,CASSSPSGASSYGYTF
.,TRBV5-1,TRBD2,TRBJ2-1,TGCGCCAGCAGCTTCACCGCGGGGGGGCCTCGCAATGAGCAGTTCTTC,CASSFTAGGPRNEQFF
.,TRBV7-8,.,TRBJ2-7,TGTGCCAGCTCAGACAGATTTCACGAGCAGTACTTC,CASSDRFHEQYF
.,TRBV7-9,.,TRBJ1-1,TGTGCCAGCAGCTTAGCGCTTTCAGGTCAGGAGAACACTGAAGCTTTCTTT,CASSLALSGQENTEAFF
.,TRBV5-6,TRBD1,TRBJ2-3,TGTGCCAGCAGCCATGACAGGGGCGGCACAGATACGCAGTATTTT,CASSHDRGGTDTQYF
.,TRBV4-3,TRBD1,TRBJ1-1,TGCGCCAGCAGCCAAGCGGTATCGGACAGGGGCACTGAAGCTTTCTTT,CASSQAVSDRGTEAFF
.,TRBV19,.,TRBJ1-4,TGTGCCAGTACCCAGGAAACAACTAATGAAAAACTGTTTTTT,CASTQETTNEKLFF
.,TRBV3-1/TRBV3-2,TRBD1,TRBJ1-2,TGTGCCAGCAGCCACGGACAGGGGAAAGGCTACACCTTC,CASSHGQGKGYTF
.,TRBV13,TRBD1,TRBJ1-1,TGTGCCAGCAGCTTAGGACAGGGGATTGAAGCTTTCTTT,CASSLGQGIEAFF
.,TRBV11-3,TRBD1,TRBJ1-5,TGTGCCAGCAGCTCTGGACAGGTCTATAGCAATCAGCCCCAGCATTTT,CASSSGQVYSNQPQHF
.,TRBV7-3,.,TRBJ1-1,TGTGCCAGCAGTCAAGCGGCTAACACTGAAGCTTTCTTT,CASSQAANTEAFF
.,TRBV28,TRBD2,TRBJ2-1,TGTGCCACCAAACTAGCGGGGTTTTACAATGAGCAGTTCTTC,CATKLAGFYNEQFF
.,TRBV5-6,TRBD2,TRBJ2-5,TGTGCCAGCAGCTTCCTTAGCGGGGGGAAAGAGACCCAGTACTTC,CASSFLSGGKETQYF
.,TRBV6-5,TRBD1,TRBJ2-7,TGTGCCAGCAGCCAGGGACAGCCACCCTACGAGCAGTACTTC,CASSQGQPPYEQYF
.,TRBV18,.,TRBJ2-5,TGTGCCAGCTCACCACCTTCGAACAGGCCCGAGACCCAGTACTTC,CASSPPSNRPETQYF
.,TRBV7-2,TRBD2,TRBJ2-5,TGTGCCAGCAGCCGGACTAGCGGGGGGCCGCAAGAGACCCAGTACTTC,CASSRTSGGPQETQYF
.,TRBV5-1,.,TRBJ1-1,TGCGCCAGCAGCTTGATACAGGTGAACACTGAAGCTTTCTTT,CASSLIQVNTEAFF
few,TRBV19,.,TRBJ1-5,TGTGCCAGTAAGCATAGCAATCAGCCCCAGCATTTT,CASKHSNQPQHF